This is a list of T cell receptor beta chains from one sample in a study of blood T cells in healthy people across ages. TCRdb independently ran MiXCR on the 5' RACE reads; one entry per CDR3 protein. Of 1.4 million or so distinct CDR3 sequences in the sample, 40% to 45% are singletons; the top ten hold about 4%. Sequencing was carried out using blood. These receptor sequences come from a woman between 18 and 29 years old in good health. Both conserved end residues are part of each CDR3. The D gene is left open where the match is weak. Some rows have no size entry. The others give once, few or many, or a class for an expanded clone.

v_call: TRBV5-4
clone_size: NA
j_call: TRBJ2-3
d_call: TRBD2
cdr3_nt: TGTGCCAGCAGGCTAGCGGGAGCTACGCAGTATTTT
cdr3_aa: CASRLAGATQYF

v_call: TRBV27
clone_size: NA
j_call: TRBJ2-7
d_call: NA
cdr3_nt: TGTGCCAGCAGTCCCGCGGGACCCGTCTACGAGCAGTACTTC
cdr3_aa: CASSPAGPVYEQYF

v_call: TRBV27
clone_size: few
j_call: TRBJ2-6
d_call: NA
cdr3_nt: TGTGCCAGCAGTTTATCTGGGGTCAGCTCTGGGGCCAACGTCCTGACTTTC
cdr3_aa: CASSLSGVSSGANVLTF

v_call: TRBV7-8
clone_size: few
j_call: TRBJ2-1
d_call: TRBD2
cdr3_nt: TGTGCCAGCAGCTTAGCGACTAGCGGGAGAAGGGTCTCCTACAATGAGCAGTTCTTC
cdr3_aa: CASSLATSGRRVSYNEQFF

v_call: TRBV25-1
clone_size: once
j_call: TRBJ2-2
d_call: NA
cdr3_nt: TGTGCCAGCAGCCTCCTCCGGGGTGGCAGCGGGGAGCTGTTTTTT
cdr3_aa: CASSLLRGGSGELFF

v_call: TRBV6-5
clone_size: NA
j_call: TRBJ1-1
d_call: NA
cdr3_nt: TGTGCCAGCAGCGTTGGGTTGGTGAACACCGAAGCTTTCTTT
cdr3_aa: CASSVGLVNTEAFF

v_call: TRBV12-3/TRBV12-4
clone_size: NA
j_call: TRBJ1-3
d_call: NA
cdr3_nt: TGTGCCAGCAGTTTGGGACCGAACTCTGGAAACACCATATATTTT
cdr3_aa: CASSLGPNSGNTIYF

v_call: TRBV7-3
clone_size: NA
j_call: TRBJ2-3
d_call: NA
cdr3_nt: TGTGCCAGCAGCTTAACACATACATGGGATACGCAGTATTTT
cdr3_aa: CASSLTHTWDTQYF

v_call: TRBV20-1
clone_size: few
j_call: TRBJ1-1
d_call: NA
cdr3_nt: TGCAGTGCTAGAGATTTTACGGGAGAAGCTTTCTTT
cdr3_aa: CSARDFTGEAFF

v_call: TRBV6-5
clone_size: NA
j_call: TRBJ1-2
d_call: NA
cdr3_nt: TGTGCCAGCAGTTACAGGGCTAGGGATGGCTACACCTTC
cdr3_aa: CASSYRARDGYTF

v_call: TRBV11-2
clone_size: few
j_call: TRBJ2-7
d_call: TRBD2
cdr3_nt: TGTGCCAGCAGTCGGACTAGCGGGACAACCTACGAGCAGTACTTC
cdr3_aa: CASSRTSGTTYEQYF

v_call: TRBV5-1
clone_size: few
j_call: TRBJ2-1
d_call: NA
cdr3_nt: TGCGCCAGCAGCTTGGAACAGGGTGATCGGTTCTTC
cdr3_aa: CASSLEQGDRFF

v_call: TRBV21-1
clone_size: few
j_call: TRBJ2-1
d_call: NA
cdr3_nt: TGTGCCAGCAGCTACCGGGACAGGTTTGATGAGCAGTTCTTC
cdr3_aa: CASSYRDRFDEQFF

v_call: TRBV29-1
clone_size: many
j_call: TRBJ2-3
d_call: NA
cdr3_nt: TGCAGCGTTGTCGGGGGCCAACTAGATACGCAGTATTTT
cdr3_aa: CSVVGGQLDTQYF